This T cell receptor (beta chain) was identified during a study of cytomegalovirus exposure and HLA in healthy donors. The CDR3 has 14 residues. Per the germline V gene, CDR1 is SGDLS and CDR2 is YYNGEE. The V gene lost 0 bases and the J gene lost 0 bases, with 6 bases spanning the gap. Use of 60 Vbeta and 13 Jbeta primers characterized the PCR. Under the authors' procedure: Later work found 65 million to 100 million unique TCR beta chains, with around 10 million shared. The data were produced by immunoSEQ multiplex PCR, yet TCRdb's version contains in-frame clones alone and is incomplete. V, J and clone size reflect that table, while D and trimming were determined from the DNA. The sample holds 55,000 to 65,000 clones, about 81% seen once. As for this clone: Other nucleotide sequences from this sample produce the same CDR3.

The TCR sequence derives from a man between 25 and 39 years old in good health and CMV-seropositive. The chain uses TRBV9 and TRBJ1-1, with D unresolved. Material: PBMCs. Here the CDR3 reads CASSVELVNTEAFF. The CDR3 DNA reads as TGTGCCAGCAGCGTAGAGCTGGTGAACACTGAAGCTTTCTTT.